Listed here is a single TCR beta chain. This record belongs to a study of OX40 agonist ivuxolimab in advanced cancers. Study summary: Hepatocellular carcinoma, melanoma, renal cell or head and neck cancer was diagnosed in the dose-escalation patients.

Sequencing was performed with immunoSEQ multiplex PCR; in TCRdb, only in-frame clones are kept and a portion is missing. Of 61,000 or so clones in the sample, 84% were seen once. The receptor's source is an adult with an advanced solid tumor such as melanoma, head and neck, liver or kidney cancer. This specimen consisted of CD4+ or CD8+ T cells sorted from blood, obtained in a trial of the OX40 agonist ivuxolimab.

The CDR3 DNA sequence: TGTGCCAGTAGTATAGAACTAGCGGCCTACAATGAGCAGTTCTTC. Amino acids: CASSIELAAYNEQFF. This sequence joins TRBV19 and TRBJ2-1; 8 bases match TRBD2. This CDR3 has 15 residues. Unmatched junction bases numbered 0, after V lost 0 bases and J lost 2 bases. Germline-derived CDR1 and CDR2 are LNHDA and SQIVND (reference sequence).